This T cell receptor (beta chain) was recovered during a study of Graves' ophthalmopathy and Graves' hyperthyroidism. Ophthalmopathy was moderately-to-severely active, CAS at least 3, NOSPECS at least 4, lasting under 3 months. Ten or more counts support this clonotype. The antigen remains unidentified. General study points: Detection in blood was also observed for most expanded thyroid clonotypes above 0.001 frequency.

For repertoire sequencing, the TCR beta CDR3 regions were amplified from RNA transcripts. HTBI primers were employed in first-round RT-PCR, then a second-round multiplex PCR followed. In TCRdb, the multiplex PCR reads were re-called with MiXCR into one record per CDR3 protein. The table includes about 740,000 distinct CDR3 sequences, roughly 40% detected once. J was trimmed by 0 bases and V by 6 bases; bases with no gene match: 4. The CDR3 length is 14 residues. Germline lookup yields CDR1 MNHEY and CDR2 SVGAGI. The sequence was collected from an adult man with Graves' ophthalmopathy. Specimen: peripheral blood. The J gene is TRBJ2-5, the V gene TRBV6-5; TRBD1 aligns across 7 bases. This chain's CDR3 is CASSRDRNQETQYF. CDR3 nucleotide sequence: TGTGCCAGCAGCCGGGACAGAAACCAAGAGACCCAGTACTTC.